What follows are 18 T cell receptor beta chains derived from one specimen sequenced in a study of blood T cells in healthy people across ages. Next came a second PCR, run for roughly 6 to 11 cycles, which used a sample-barcoded 5' primer along with a J-beta primer mix. TCRdb passed the 5' RACE reads through MiXCR, listing each CDR3 protein once. The repertoire holds about 1,600,000 distinct CDR3 sequences, with 42% as singletons. The source material was blood. The receptors were gathered from a woman under 30 in good health.

On this clonotype: At one boundary the junction diverges from the germline segment, which might be a read error. The chain uses TRBV6-2 or TRBV6-3 and TRBJ1-2, with D possibly TRBD1 on 6 matching bases. There are 14 residues in the CDR3. Germline V CDR1 and CDR2: MNHEY, SVGEGT. CDR3 bases: TGTGCCAGCAGTACTACAGGGACCCACTATGCCTACACCTTC. This codes for CASSTTGTHYAYTF.

This chain connects TRBV4-1 to TRBJ1-2, with unresolved D. Deletions cut 4 bases from V and 4 bases from J, with 16 bases between. This CDR3 contains 15 residues. CDR1 and CDR2 (germline): MGHRA, YSYEKL. In DNA form, the CDR3 reads TGCGCCAGCAGCCCTCCCTTCACGAGAGGCTATGGCTACACCTTC. Translating it yields CASSPPFTRGYGYTF.

There are a few counts of this clonotype. The V and J genes are TRBV14 and TRBJ2-5, with D hard to call. V gave up 0 bases and J gave up 0 bases, with 11 bases separating them. The CDR3 extends over 16 amino acids. Germline CDR1 is SGHDN and CDR2 is FVKESK. The CDR3 nucleotides are TGTGCCAGCAGCCAAGATTCGTTCGGCCACCAAGAGACCCAGTACTTC. The encoded protein is CASSQDSFGHQETQYF. The variable domain in full, with the rest retrieved from reference TRBV14 and TRBJ2-5, is EAGVTQFPSHSVIEKGQTVTLRCDPISGHDNLYWYRRVMGKEIKFLLHFVKESKQDESGMPNNRFLAERTGGTYSTLKVQPAELEDSGVYFCASSQDSFGHQETQYFGPGTRLLVL.

CDR3 protein: CASSKGWIPDTDTQYF. In nucleotides, the CDR3 is TGTGCCAGCAGCAAAGGATGGATCCCCGACACAGATACGCAGTATTTT. The chain carries TRBV21-1 and TRBJ2-3. TRBV21-1 is annotated as a pseudogene. This CDR3 region has 16 residues.

The chain recombines TRBV7-9 with TRBJ1-4; D might be TRBD1 (6 bases). Trimming pared 6 bases from V and 6 bases from J, leaving 14 bases between. From germline, CDR1 is SEHNR and CDR2 FQNEAQ (reference sequence). This CDR3 region has 14 residues. CDR3 sequence (DNA): TGTGCCAGCAGACAGACTCAGGGGTATGAAAAACTGTTTTTT. This encodes CASRQTQGYEKLFF.

CDR3: CASSWEGLVETQYF. The CDR3 region has the DNA TGTGCCAGCAGCTGGGAGGGCTTGGTGGAGACCCAGTACTTC. This chain connects TRBV7-2 to TRBJ2-5; 7 bases map to TRBD2. Germline V gene data show CDR1 as SGHTA and CDR2 as FQGNSA. This CDR3 region has 14 residues. The junction had 7 bases not matched to a gene; V was cut back by 4 bases and J by 5 bases.

The CDR3 sequence: CASSSGTGGGGEKLFF. The CDR3, as DNA: TGCGCCAGCAGCTCCGGGACAGGGGGCGGAGGGGAAAAACTGTTTTTT. The V call is TRBV5-1, the J call TRBJ1-4; 12 bases are shared with TRBD1. The CDR3 totals 16 residues. After removal of 3 bases from V and 8 bases from J, the junction contained 8 bases not matched to a gene. The germline V gene has CDR1 SGHRS and CDR2 YFSETQ. The variable domain in full, with the rest retrieved from reference TRBV5-1 and TRBJ1-4, is KAGVTQTPRYLIKTRGQQVTLSCSPISGHRSVSWYQQTPGQGLQFLFEYFSETQRNKGNFPGRFSGRQFSNSRSEMNVSTLELGDSALYLCASSSGTGGGGEKLFFGSGTQLSVL.

The chain carries TRBV5-4 and TRBJ2-3; D gene ambiguous. Germline-derived CDR1 and CDR2 are SGHNT and YYREEE (reference sequence). V lost 4 bases to trimming and J lost 2 bases, with 11 bases between them. The CDR3 is 14 residues long. The DNA of the CDR3 is TGTGCCAGCAGCGTGGAAAAGGCCACAGATACGCAGTATTTT. Translated: CASSVEKATDTQYF.

This clonotype was observed once. This rearrangement joins TRBV6-6 to TRBJ2-1, with 11 bases fitting TRBD1. J gave up 9 bases and V 9 bases, and 16 bases lay outside the gene matches. CDR1 and CDR2 from the germline V gene are MNHNY and SVGAGI (reference sequence). The CDR3 has 16 residues. In DNA form, the CDR3 reads TGTGCCAGTTCTCCCGCGACCGGACAGGGGGCGGGTGAGCAGTTCTTC. Its translation: CASSPATGQGAGEQFF.

The chain is built from TRBV5-1 and TRBJ2-7, with TRBD2 matching 8 bases. The CDR3 has 15 residues. Germline-derived CDR1 and CDR2 are SGHRS and YFSETQ. Trimming removed 0 bases from V and 1 base from J; junction bases left unmatched: 3. This CDR3 is CASSLVSGGSYEQYF. CDR3 bases: TGCGCCAGCAGCTTGGTGTCGGGAGGGTCCTACGAGCAGTACTTC.

This chain links TRBV9 with TRBJ1-2; weak D call: TRBD1 (6 bases). The germline V gene encodes CDR1 SGDLS and CDR2 YYNGEE. The germline V and J ends were trimmed by 0 bases and 8 bases, with 11 bases remaining between them. The CDR3 loop spans 13 amino acids. CDR3 sequence reads: CASSVDRARGYTF. CDR3 nucleotide sequence: TGTGCCAGCAGCGTAGACAGGGCGCGAGGCTACACCTTC.

This clonotype was seen at least ten times. CDR3 sequence (DNA): TGTGCCAGCCTCCAAGGAGGGGTAACCTACGAGCAGTACTTC. This codes for CASLQGGVTYEQYF. The V gene is TRBV9, the J gene TRBJ2-7, with D possibly being TRBD2 (6 bases). The V gene's germline CDR1 is SGDLS and CDR2 YYNGEE. The CDR3 has 14 residues. The V gene lost 7 bases and the J gene lost 2 bases, with 16 bases spanning the gap. Full variable domain (missing parts from reference TRBV9 and TRBJ2-7): DSGVTQTPKHLITATGQRVTLRCSPRSGDLSVYWYQQSLDQGLQFLIQYYNGEERAKGNILERFSAQQFPDLHSELNLSSLELGDSALYFCASLQGGVTYEQYFGPGTRLTVT.

In DNA, the CDR3 is TGTGCCAGCAGTTTCTCCCTGACAGGGGAATCACCCCTCCACTTT. This encodes CASSFSLTGESPLHF. The chain is built from TRBV27 and TRBJ1-6; 8 positions match TRBD1. There are 15 residues in the CDR3. The ends lost 3 bases at V and 10 bases at J; junction bases unmatched: 8. CDR1 and CDR2 (germline): MNHEY, SMNVEV (reference sequence).

The chain carries TRBV19 and TRBJ2-7, with 9 bases matching TRBD1. With 10 bases clipped from V and 3 bases from J, the junction kept 4 bases outside the gene matches. This CDR3 has 12 residues. CDR1 is LNHDA and CDR2 is SQIVND in the germline V gene (reference sequence). CDR3 sequence reads: CATEDRGYEQYF. The CDR3 DNA is TGTGCCACCGAGGACAGGGGCTACGAGCAGTACTTC. The full variable domain, with the rest looked up from reference TRBV19 and TRBJ2-7, is DGGITQSPKYLFRKEGQNVTLSCEQNLNHDAMYWYRQDPGQGLRLIYYSQIVNDFQKGDIAEGYSVSREKKESFPLTVTSAQKNPTAFYLCATEDRGYEQYFGPGTRLTVT.

Worth noting for this clonotype: An end of the junction does not agree with germline; a read error may underlie this. The rearrangement joins TRBV20-1 to TRBJ2-1, with D maybe TRBD2 (5 bases). From germline, CDR1 is DFQATT and CDR2 SNEGSKA (reference sequence). The CDR3 consists of 15 residues. The CDR3 DNA follows: TGCAGTACTAGAGACGTGGAGAGGTTCTACAATGAGCAGTTCTTC. This gives the protein CSTRDVERFYNEQFF.

This clonotype was counted between two and nine times. The chain uses TRBV7-8 and TRBJ2-3; D call uncertain. Germline V gives CDR1 SGHVS, CDR2 FQNEAQ. The CDR3 sequence is 17 residues long. V lost 3 bases to trimming and J lost 3 bases, with 19 bases between them. The CDR3 sequence: CASSLPSAIRTTDTQYF. The CDR3 DNA follows: TGTGCCAGCAGCTTGCCCAGCGCGATTAGAACAACAGATACGCAGTATTTT.

Regarding this clonotype: This may be a read error: a much more frequent sequence differs by one nucleotide. The V and J genes are TRBV12-3 or TRBV12-4 and TRBJ1-4; 9 bases line up with TRBD1. CDR3 length: 14 amino acids. Germline trimming cut 3 bases from V and 7 bases from J; bases unmatched to any gene: 3. The CDR3 coding sequence is TGTGCCAGCAGTTTCGGACAGGGGAGTGAAAAACTGTTTTTT. Its translation: CASSFGQGSEKLFF.

The V and J genes are TRBV12-3 or TRBV12-4 and TRBJ1-2; a possible D gene is TRBD1 (5 bases). Trimming took off 6 bases at V and 4 bases at J, with 15 bases between the two ends. The CDR3 has 14 amino acids. The chain's CDR3 is CASSGGTASYGYTF. The DNA for the CDR3 is TGTGCCAGCAGCGGCGGGACGGCCTCCTATGGCTACACCTTC.